This is a list of T cell receptor beta chains from one sample in a study of identical twins. Using its own MiXCR run on the 5' RACE reads, TCRdb lists one record per CDR3 protein. The sample records over 550,000 distinct CDR3 sequences, less than 9% being singletons. Separately, the same data were catalogued under a study of yellow fever vaccine responses in identical twins.

What was sequenced was PBMCs. These receptors all stem from a woman under 30 in good health. Each CDR3 is given without its conserved first and last residue. Fields, in order: clone size, J gene, V gene, CDR3 protein. Clone size appears in some rows only: once, few, many, or a class for an expanded clone.

size: NA; J: TRBJ2-3; V: TRBV10-2; CDR3: ASTSPSRRGSLDTQY
size: few; J: TRBJ2-1; V: TRBV19; CDR3: ASSFKRGDEQF
size: few; J: TRBJ2-1; V: TRBV12-3/TRBV12-4; CDR3: ASSLGSGGQNEQF
size: few; J: TRBJ2-3; V: TRBV18; CDR3: ASSPLKGRMADTQY
size: many; J: TRBJ2-2; V: TRBV4-1; CDR3: ASSQGLAAGELF
size: many; J: TRBJ2-1; V: TRBV29-1; CDR3: SVEVEAGGPRGQF
size: many; J: TRBJ2-1; V: TRBV28; CDR3: ASSGRKRSEQF
size: few; J: TRBJ2-2; V: TRBV10-3; CDR3: AINRDATGELF
size: few; J: TRBJ2-2; V: TRBV5-1; CDR3: ASSLELAGGSANTGELF
size: NA; J: TRBJ2-3; V: TRBV28; CDR3: TSMGLGYDTQY
size: many; J: TRBJ2-1; V: TRBV5-1; CDR3: ASSLAPANEQF
size: many; J: TRBJ2-5; V: TRBV20-1; CDR3: SASRDRGYQETQY
size: few; J: TRBJ2-7; V: TRBV4-1; CDR3: ASSLEPGLASYEQY
size: few; J: TRBJ2-3; V: TRBV5-1; CDR3: ASSLRTSGGIDTQY
size: many; J: TRBJ1-5; V: TRBV29-1; CDR3: SVEDGTGNQPQH
size: few; J: TRBJ1-2; V: TRBV12-3/TRBV12-4; CDR3: ASSLGGGLPYGYT
size: NA; J: TRBJ2-3; V: TRBV7-9; CDR3: ASGTSESDTQY
size: many; J: TRBJ2-3; V: TRBV20-1; CDR3: SANRDRTDTQY
size: NA; J: TRBJ2-5; V: TRBV3-1; CDR3: ASSQITGQETQY
size: NA; J: TRBJ2-5; V: TRBV10-1; CDR3: ASSPSKTSGIGKETQY
size: NA; J: TRBJ2-5; V: TRBV3-1; CDR3: ASSQGPTSGGRETQY
size: NA; J: TRBJ2-1; V: TRBV20-1; CDR3: SARVSGGPTYNEQF
size: NA; J: TRBJ2-3; V: TRBV6-5; CDR3: ASSYSFSNTDTQY
size: few; J: TRBJ2-5; V: TRBV7-9; CDR3: ASSLPLGRAQETQY
size: many; J: TRBJ2-2; V: TRBV6-1; CDR3: ASTRQELNTGELF
size: few; J: TRBJ2-3; V: TRBV12-3/TRBV12-4; CDR3: ASRPGGRSREVDTQY
size: NA; J: TRBJ1-3; V: TRBV12-3/TRBV12-4; CDR3: ASSPGATGNTIY
size: many; J: TRBJ2-7; V: TRBV29-1; CDR3: SVALRDGAYEQY
size: few; J: TRBJ1-6; V: TRBV10-3; CDR3: AISVGDWTYNSPLH
size: few; J: TRBJ2-3; V: TRBV10-2; CDR3: ASRGTLITDTQY
size: NA; J: TRBJ2-5; V: TRBV4-1; CDR3: ASSQGDYPYQETQY
size: few; J: TRBJ1-5; V: TRBV7-9; CDR3: ASSLSGTQPQH
size: NA; J: TRBJ1-1; V: TRBV2; CDR3: ASGGTVVTEAF
size: few; J: TRBJ2-3; V: TRBV5-1; CDR3: ASRPGGGPPSPQY
size: many; J: TRBJ2-1; V: TRBV5-1; CDR3: ASSLPFSYNEQF
size: many; J: TRBJ2-2; V: TRBV9; CDR3: ASSVSGTSPVTKNTGELF
size: many; J: TRBJ1-1; V: TRBV28; CDR3: ASSLSSGSTEAF
size: NA; J: TRBJ1-5; V: TRBV20-1; CDR3: SAREQGDRPQH
size: NA; J: TRBJ2-5; V: TRBV29-1; CDR3: SNSGGQGAETQY
size: NA; J: TRBJ1-1; V: TRBV2; CDR3: ASSERLNTEAF
size: many; J: TRBJ1-5; V: TRBV6-1; CDR3: ASRRTGASNQPQH
size: few; J: TRBJ2-5; V: TRBV12-3/TRBV12-4; CDR3: ASSSGRGAKETQY
size: NA; J: TRBJ2-1; V: TRBV5-6; CDR3: ASLITGVSSSYNEQF
size: many; J: TRBJ2-5; V: TRBV12-3/TRBV12-4; CDR3: ATGTARETQY
size: few; J: TRBJ2-5; V: TRBV2; CDR3: ASRWSGWPFQETQY
size: many; J: TRBJ2-1; V: TRBV7-2; CDR3: ASSPRINEQF
size: NA; J: TRBJ2-2; V: TRBV29-1; CDR3: SVDPGTGDFGELF
size: NA; J: TRBJ2-3; V: TRBV5-1; CDR3: ASSLESSGARDTQY
size: NA; J: TRBJ2-5; V: TRBV6-1; CDR3: ASSPTMDSLQETQY
size: few; J: TRBJ2-7; V: TRBV12-3/TRBV12-4; CDR3: ASSIRQGSSYEQY